The 26 T cell receptor beta chains below come from one sample, sequenced in a study of T cell responses to AZD1222 COVID-19 vaccine. Sequencing was performed with immunoSEQ multiplex PCR; in TCRdb, only in-frame clones are kept and a portion is missing. The table lists some 140,000 clones, approximately 94% of them singletons. The specimen comprised peripheral blood, sampled on day 0 of AZD1222 vaccination. The receptor source for this set is an adult in good health.

The chain couples TRBV20-1 to TRBJ2-7; D is undetermined. Germline V gene sequence: CDR1 DFQATT, CDR2 SNEGSKA (reference sequence). The CDR3 length is 13 residues. V shed 3 bases and J shed 0 bases, with 9 bases lying between them. This CDR3 is CSASHLSSYEQYF. Written as DNA, the CDR3 is TGCAGTGCTAGTCACTTGAGCTCCTACGAGCAGTACTTC.

There are a few counts of this clone. The V and J genes are TRBV9 and TRBJ2-7, with 12 bases matching TRBD2. Trimming at V came to 4 bases and at J to 5 bases, leaving 7 bases not matched to a gene. CDR1 and CDR2 from the germline V gene are SGDLS and YYNGEE. The CDR3 length is 15 residues. In DNA, the CDR3 is TGTGCCAGCAGCCCCCGACTAGCGGGAGTCCACGAGCAGTACTTC. It is translated as CASSPRLAGVHEQYF. Combining the CDR3 with reference TRBV9 and TRBJ2-7 gives the whole variable domain DSGVTQTPKHLITATGQRVTLRCSPRSGDLSVYWYQQSLDQGLQFLIQYYNGEERAKGNILERFSAQQFPDLHSELNLSSLELGDSALYFCASSPRLAGVHEQYFGPGTRLTVT.

V is TRBV15 and J is TRBJ2-3, with 13 bases matching TRBD2. Germline V gene sequence: CDR1 LNHNV, CDR2 YYDKDF (reference sequence). The CDR3 has 20 amino acids. V lost 0 bases, J lost 1 base, and 10 bases stayed unmatched. CDR3 sequence reads: CATSRERGLAGPLGTDTQYF. In nucleotides, the CDR3 is TGTGCCACCAGCAGAGAGAGGGGACTAGCGGGGCCTCTAGGCACAGATACGCAGTATTTT.

The V call is TRBV7-2, the J call TRBJ2-1, with a possible D match to TRBD2 (7 bases). Trimming cost V 10 bases and J 6 bases, with 16 bases left between them. The CDR3 consists of 13 residues. CDR1 is SGHTA, CDR2 FQGNSA, per germline. The CDR3 nucleotides are TGTGCCAACAAAAAGGGAGGGGGCAATGAGCAGTTCTTC. It encodes CANKKGGGNEQFF.

The rearrangement uses TRBV2 and TRBJ1-2; 7 positions match TRBD1. V lost 8 bases to trimming and J lost 7 bases; unmatched junction nucleotides: 7. This CDR3 spans 12 amino acids. In germline, CDR1 is SNHLY, CDR2 FYNNEI. CDR3 sequence: CASEGAERGYTF. The CDR3 DNA reads TGTGCCAGCGAGGGGGCTGAGCGTGGCTACACCTTC.

The CDR3 reads CASSVGYGYTF. As DNA, the CDR3 is TGTGCCAGCAGCGTAGGGTATGGCTACACCTTC. This chain connects TRBV3-1 (or the pseudogene TRBV3-2) to TRBJ1-2; D ambiguous. The CDR3 contains 11 residues. Germline V gene sequence: CDR1 LGHDT, CDR2 YNNKEL (reference sequence). Between the trimmed V and J ends, which lost 5 bases and 5 bases, there was a span of 6 bases.

This clone was found once. The rearrangement links TRBV28 to TRBJ1-2, with 7 bases that match TRBD1. Germline lookup yields CDR1 MDHEN and CDR2 SYDVKM. The V segment lost 2 bases and the J segment 4 bases; nucleotides outside the gene matches: 4. This CDR3 region has 14 residues. In DNA form, the CDR3 reads TGTGCCAGCAGTTTACAGACAGGGTCCTATGGCTACACCTTC. Amino acid sequence: CASSLQTGSYGYTF.

On this clone itself: This specimen includes other DNA sequences encoding the same CDR3. The chain has TRBV28 and TRBJ1-2; no clear D gene. This CDR3 has 11 amino acids. V was pared by 5 bases and J by 4 bases, with 5 bases between. Germline V CDR1 and CDR2: MDHEN, SYDVKM. The CDR3 protein is CASSLSYGYTF. The CDR3 nucleotides read TGTGCCAGCAGTCTTAGCTATGGCTACACCTTC.

The chain carries TRBV7-2 and TRBJ1-5; possible D gene TRBD1, 5 bases. CDR3 size: 17 residues. Looked up from germline, CDR1 is SGHTA and CDR2 is FQGNSA. Trimming took off 5 bases at V and 0 bases at J, with 17 bases between the two ends. The CDR3 bases are TGTGCCAGCAGCCCAGACAGACGCACCTATAGCAATCAGCCCCAGCATTTT. Its protein product is CASSPDRRTYSNQPQHF. The variable domain in full, completed from reference TRBV7-2 and TRBJ1-5, reads GAGVSQSPSNKVTEKGKDVELRCDPISGHTALYWYRQSLGQGLEFLIYFQGNSAPDKSGLPSDRFSAERTGGSVSTLTIQRTQQEDSAVYLCASSPDRRTYSNQPQHFGDGTRLSIL.

The chain combines TRBV10-1 with TRBJ2-1; TRBD2 aligns across 12 bases. Unmatched junction bases numbered 4, after V lost 0 bases and J lost 7 bases. The germline gives CDR1 WNHNN, CDR2 SYGVQD (reference sequence). CDR3 size: 16 residues. The chain's CDR3 is CASSESTSGSYNEQFF. The CDR3 region has the DNA TGCGCCAGCAGTGAGTCGACTAGCGGGAGTTATAATGAGCAGTTCTTC.

The chain links TRBV27 to TRBJ1-1, with 10 bases aligning to TRBD1. V shed 3 bases, J shed 6 bases, and the junction held 7 bases outside the gene matches. CDR3 length: 15 residues. Germline CDR1 reads MNHEY; CDR2 reads SMNVEV (reference sequence). CDR3: CASSFGTGATSEAFF. In DNA form, the CDR3 reads TGTGCCAGCAGTTTCGGGACAGGGGCTACTTCTGAAGCTTTCTTT.

The chain uses TRBV7-9 and TRBJ2-2; no clear D. The germline V gene has CDR1 SEHNR and CDR2 FQNEAQ (reference sequence). The CDR3 is 15 residues long. V shed 5 bases and J shed 4 bases, with 14 bases lying between them. The CDR3 sequence is CASSPVGRSTGELFF. The CDR3 coding sequence is TGTGCCAGCAGCCCAGTGGGCAGGAGCACCGGGGAGCTGTTTTTT.

This rearrangement joins TRBV30 to TRBJ2-2, with D unresolved. The length of the CDR3 is 15 residues. V was pared by 5 bases and J by 0 bases, with 13 bases between. Germline V gives CDR1 GTSNPN, CDR2 SVGIG (reference sequence). The CDR3 loop reads CAWGSSSANTGELFF. The CDR3 DNA follows: TGTGCCTGGGGTAGCAGTTCCGCGAACACCGGGGAGCTGTTTTTT.

The genes are TRBV19 and TRBJ2-5; 8 bases are a match to TRBD1. V shed 5 bases, J shed 5 bases, and the junction held 4 bases outside the gene matches. CDR3 size: 13 residues. Germline values: CDR1 LNHDA, CDR2 SQIVND (reference sequence). The DNA of the CDR3 is TGTGCCAGTAGTGCATGGACAGGGGAGACCCAGTACTTC. The encoded protein is CASSAWTGETQYF.

The chain is built from TRBV29-1 and TRBJ1-2; 7 nucleotides line up with TRBD1. Germline trimming cut 0 bases from V and 6 bases from J; bases unmatched to any gene: 7. This CDR3 is 14 amino acids long. Germline V lookup: CDR1 SQVTM, CDR2 ANQGSEA. The DNA for the CDR3 is TGCAGCGTTGAAGACCGACAGGGAGTACATGGCTACACCTTC. It specifies CSVEDRQGVHGYTF.

V and J are TRBV5-1 and TRBJ1-1; D is perhaps TRBD1 (5 bases). CDR1 and CDR2 (germline): SGHRS, YFSETQ. V dropped 3 bases and J dropped 8 bases, with 8 bases sitting between them. The CDR3 totals 11 residues. CDR3 loop: CASSWGDEAFF. CDR3 in DNA: TGCGCCAGCAGCTGGGGGGACGAAGCTTTCTTT.

This chain connects TRBV6-5 to TRBJ2-1; 7 bases line up with TRBD2. V trimming: 6 bases; J trimming: 9 bases; junction bases outside the gene matches: 5. Germline V gives CDR1 MNHEY, CDR2 SVGAGI. This CDR3 is 12 amino acids long. The CDR3 sequence: CASSRLAGEQFF. The CDR3, as DNA: TGTGCCAGCAGCCGACTAGCTGGTGAGCAGTTCTTC.

This sequence joins TRBV28 and TRBJ1-5, with a weak D call TRBD1 (5 bases). The CDR3 has 16 amino acids. Trimming removed 2 bases from V and 0 bases from J, with 11 bases in between. CDR1 is MDHEN, CDR2 SYDVKM, per germline. CDR3 DNA: TGTGCCAGCAGTTTACCCAGGGCTTATAGCAATCAGCCCCAGCATTTT. This gives the protein CASSLPRAYSNQPQHF.

This clone has only one observation. This chain links TRBV11-2 with TRBJ2-3; D gene uncertain. The CDR3 is 12 residues long. V lost 2 bases and J 6 bases, leaving 6 bases between the germline ends. Germline CDR1 and CDR2: SGHAT and FQNNGV. CDR3 region: CASSLFMDTQYF. In nucleotides, the CDR3 is TGTGCCAGCAGCTTATTTATGGATACGCAGTATTTT.

The gene calls are TRBV27 and TRBJ2-1, with TRBD2 identical over 12 bases. V shed 5 bases, J shed 13 bases, and the junction held 18 bases outside the gene matches. The CDR3 spans 17 residues. Per the germline V gene, CDR1 is MNHEY and CDR2 is SMNVEV (reference sequence). In nucleotides, the CDR3 is TGTGCCAGCAGTGAAAGCCCCTCTAGCGGGAGGGTCTCCTACCAGTTCTTC. Its protein is CASSESPSSGRVSYQFF.

The chain has TRBV28 and TRBJ1-5, with D hard to call. V dropped 3 bases and J dropped 5 bases, with 14 bases sitting between them. The CDR3 spans 15 residues. CDR1 MDHEN and CDR2 SYDVKM come from the germline V gene. CDR3 sequence (DNA): TGTGCCAGCAGTTTTGGGAACCCTGGGTATCAGCCCCAGCATTTT. As protein: CASSFGNPGYQPQHF.

This chain joins TRBV5-1 and TRBJ1-2, with D possibly matching TRBD1 (6 bases). The CDR3 runs to 15 residues. Germline CDR1 SGHRS, CDR2 YFSETQ. With 1 base removed from V and 6 bases from J, the gap between germline ends came to 16 bases. CDR3 loop: CASSLFALGADGYTF. As DNA, the CDR3 is TGCGCCAGCAGCTTGTTTGCCTTGGGGGCTGATGGCTACACCTTC.

The chain uses TRBV7-2 and TRBJ2-5; D gene uncertain. This CDR3 comprises 15 residues. V was cut by 0 bases and J by 2 bases, with 10 bases left in between. Per germline, CDR1 SGHTA and CDR2 FQGNSA. The CDR3 protein is CASSLAGTTQETQYF. In DNA, the CDR3 is TGTGCCAGCAGCTTAGCAGGAACCACACAAGAGACCCAGTACTTC.

V gene TRBV19 combines with J gene TRBJ2-5; 8 bases agree with TRBD2. The junction had 3 bases not matched to a gene; V was cut back by 1 base and J by 2 bases. This CDR3 is built from 15 residues. The germline CDR1 and CDR2 sequences are LNHDA and SQIVND (reference sequence). The CDR3 DNA reads TGTGCCAGTAGTATAGGAAGCGGGGGTCAAGAGACCCAGTACTTC. This translates into CASSIGSGGQETQYF.

V usage is TRBV5-1 and J usage is TRBJ1-2; 8 bases agree with TRBD1. In germline, CDR1 is SGHRS, CDR2 YFSETQ. V was clipped by 2 bases and J by 7 bases; unmatched bases: 4. CDR3 length equals 13 residues. The CDR3 DNA reads as TGCGCCAGCAGCTTAGACAGGGGATCTGGCTACACCTTC. It codes for CASSLDRGSGYTF.

The rearrangement uses TRBV6-2 or TRBV6-3 and TRBJ1-2; the D is unclear. Germline-derived CDR1 and CDR2 are MNHEY and SVGEGT. V lost 2 bases and J lost 8, with 6 bases in between. This CDR3 region has 11 residues. CDR3 in DNA: TGTGCCAGCAGTTACGGGCGCGGCTACACCTTC. It encodes CASSYGRGYTF.